These 25 T cell receptor beta chains were sequenced from one sample in a study of T cell responses to AZD1222 COVID-19 vaccine. Only in-frame clones appear in the TCRdb table, and some are missing; sequencing was by immunoSEQ multiplex PCR. The data contain over 120,000 clones, more than 85% of them singletons. The sequenced sample was peripheral blood, obtained after recovery from COVID-19. These receptors all come from an adult who had recovered from COVID-19.

This clone was detected once. The junction does not match germline at one end; this may be a read error. This chain connects TRBV2 to TRBJ2-6; D gene uncertain. The CDR3 sequence is 14 residues long. CDR1 is SNHLY, CDR2 FYNNEI, per germline. The CDR3 sequence: CASREEWGANVLTF. DNA of the CDR3: TGTGCCAGCAGGGAAGAGTGGGGGGCCAACGTCCTGACTTTC.

A note on this clone: Other DNA sequences within the sample encode an identical CDR3. This rearrangement joins TRBV28 to TRBJ2-7; no definite D call. This CDR3 is built from 14 residues. V lost 2 bases and J lost 3, with 11 bases in between. Germline CDR1 reads MDHEN; CDR2 reads SYDVKM. CDR3 in amino acids: CASSLTGGRYEQYF. The CDR3 DNA reads TGTGCCAGCAGTTTAACTGGCGGCCGCTACGAGCAGTACTTC. Complete variable domain (other parts from reference TRBV28 and TRBJ2-7): DVKVTQSSRYLVKRTGEKVFLECVQDMDHENMFWYRQDPGLGLRLIYFSYDVKMKEKGDIPEGYSVSREKKERFSLILESASTNQTSMYLCASSLTGGRYEQYFGPGTRLTVT.

This clone has only one observation. The J gene is TRBJ2-2, the V gene TRBV27; 13 positions match TRBD2. Germline loops: CDR1 MNHEY, CDR2 SMNVEV (reference sequence). The CDR3 consists of 20 residues. V was pared by 5 bases and J by 0 bases, with 12 bases of the junction left unmatched. CDR3 coding DNA: TGTGCCAGCAGTCCGGGGACTAGCGGGGTTCCCCTTGCGAACACCGGGGAGCTGTTTTTT. This gives the protein CASSPGTSGVPLANTGELFF.

The chain links TRBV3-1 (or the pseudogene TRBV3-2) to TRBJ2-5, with D possibly being TRBD1 (5 bases). Deletions cut 2 bases from V and 2 bases from J, with 15 bases between. Germline assignment: CDR1 LGHDT and CDR2 YNNKEL (reference sequence). This CDR3 region has 16 residues. The DNA of the CDR3 is TGTGCCAGCAGCCAAAACCACAGGAATCCGCAAGAGACCCAGTACTTC. Residues: CASSQNHRNPQETQYF.

V is TRBV19 and J is TRBJ1-1; D remains ambiguous. Trimming removed 2 bases from V and 5 bases from J, with 12 bases in between. Germline CDR1 LNHDA, CDR2 SQIVND (reference sequence). CDR3 length: 14 residues. CDR3 region: CASSINFGRTEAFF. The CDR3, as DNA: TGTGCCAGTAGTATAAATTTCGGGAGGACTGAAGCTTTCTTT.

V gene TRBV4-2 combines with J gene TRBJ2-5; 7 positions agree with TRBD2. CDR1 and CDR2 (germline): LGHNA, YNFKEQ. The CDR3 is made up of 16 amino acids. V dropped 1 base and J dropped 4; count of bases not matched to a gene: 9. The CDR3 here is CASSQASGGSSETQYF. The CDR3 DNA reads TGTGCCAGCAGCCAAGCCAGTGGCGGGAGCTCAGAGACCCAGTACTTC.

This chain uses TRBV20-1 with TRBJ2-3; D is ambiguous. Germline loops: CDR1 DFQATT, CDR2 SNEGSKA (reference sequence). The CDR3 is made up of 11 amino acids. The CDR3 region is CTPLSTDTQYF. As DNA, the CDR3 is TGCACCCCCCTTAGCACAGATACGCAGTATTTT.

V usage is TRBV10-3 and J usage is TRBJ2-3; TRBD1 might be the D (6 bases). CDR1 and CDR2 (germline): ENHRY, SYGVKD. V was clipped by 2 bases and J by 4 bases, with 10 bases between them. The CDR3 extends over 14 amino acids. The CDR3 DNA reads TGTGCCATCAGTGAGGAGGGGGATGCAGATACGCAGTATTTT. Protein sequence: CAISEEGDADTQYF.

The chain has TRBV20-1 and TRBJ2-1, with D hard to call. The germline CDR1 and CDR2 sequences are DFQATT and SNEGSKA (reference sequence). The ends were cut back, 3 bases at V and 5 bases at J, with 8 bases in the middle. The CDR3 is made up of 12 amino acids. CDR3 DNA sequence: TGCAGTGCTAGTATCAACCACAATGAGCAGTTCTTC. Translated, it gives CSASINHNEQFF.

This clone came up once. V and J are TRBV10-3 and TRBJ2-7, with D possibly matching TRBD2 (6 bases). The CDR3 sequence is 14 residues long. Germline loops: CDR1 ENHRY, CDR2 SYGVKD. V shed 6 bases and J shed 0 bases, with 12 bases lying between them. CDR3 in amino acids: CAIRGDGSSYEQYF. In nucleotides, the CDR3 is TGTGCCATCAGGGGTGACGGGAGCTCCTACGAGCAGTACTTC.

V and J are TRBV7-2 and TRBJ2-1; D may be TRBD2 (6 bases). The germline V gene has CDR1 SGHTA and CDR2 FQGNSA. V lost 5 bases, J lost 0 bases, and 14 bases lay in between. CDR3 length equals 16 residues. The CDR3 loop reads CASSPPRLVSYNEQFF. The CDR3 nucleotides are TGTGCCAGCAGCCCCCCGCGACTAGTCTCCTACAATGAGCAGTTCTTC. Looking up the rest from reference TRBV7-2 and TRBJ2-1 gives the full variable domain: GAGVSQSPSNKVTEKGKDVELRCDPISGHTALYWYRQSLGQGLEFLIYFQGNSAPDKSGLPSDRFSAERTGGSVSTLTIQRTQQEDSAVYLCASSPPRLVSYNEQFFGPGTRLTVL.

The gene calls are TRBV28 and TRBJ2-1; 7 bases are a match to TRBD1. V shed 6 bases and J 3 bases; nucleotides not matched to a gene: 8. The CDR3 totals 15 residues. In germline, CDR1 is MDHEN, CDR2 SYDVKM. CDR3 DNA sequence: TGTGCCAGCAGGCCCGACAGGGTAAACTACAATGAGCAGTTCTTC. The encoded protein is CASRPDRVNYNEQFF.

This clone was observed once. The chain combines TRBV5-4 with TRBJ1-2, with D perhaps matching TRBD1 (5 bases). CDR1 and CDR2 from the germline V gene are SGHNT and YYREEE (reference sequence). The ends were cut back, 2 bases at V and 3 bases at J, with 11 bases in the middle. The CDR3 length is 14 residues. Here the CDR3 reads CASSFQGFDYGYTF. The CDR3 DNA sequence: TGTGCCAGCAGCTTTCAGGGCTTTGACTATGGCTACACCTTC.

The chain has TRBV5-1 and TRBJ2-3; D is tentatively TRBD1 or TRBD2 (5 bases each). The CDR3 sequence is 17 residues long. Germline loops: CDR1 SGHRS, CDR2 YFSETQ. V shed 0 bases and J shed 0 bases, with 14 bases lying between them. CDR3 amino acids: CASSLGLRGRSTDTQYF. CDR3 in DNA: TGCGCCAGCAGCTTGGGATTGAGGGGACGTAGCACAGATACGCAGTATTTT.

The rearrangement joins TRBV28 to TRBJ1-2; D remains unclear. The CDR3 has 12 residues. Germline-derived CDR1 and CDR2 are MDHEN and SYDVKM. V gave up 7 bases and J gave up 8 bases, with 14 bases separating them. CDR3 in amino acids: CASTADRRGYTF. For the CDR3, the DNA is TGTGCCAGCACCGCCGACCGGAGGGGCTACACCTTC.

The chain has TRBV27 and TRBJ2-1, with 7 bases fitting TRBD2. The J segment lost 7 bases and the V segment lost 3 bases, leaving 12 bases of the junction unmatched. This CDR3 region has 16 residues. The germline V gene has CDR1 MNHEY and CDR2 SMNVEV (reference sequence). This CDR3 reads CASSFQLAPRKNEQFF. CDR3 sequence (DNA): TGTGCCAGCAGTTTCCAACTAGCGCCGCGTAAGAATGAGCAGTTCTTC.

This CDR3 is CASSEDSLGNSVQYF. The CDR3 DNA follows: TGTGCCAGCAGTGAAGACTCATTAGGTAACAGTGTGCAGTACTTC. The J gene is TRBJ2-7, the V gene TRBV6-1; no definite D call. V was pared by 1 base and J by 9 bases, with 19 bases between. The CDR3 loop spans 15 amino acids. CDR1 and CDR2 from the germline V gene are MNHNS and SASEGT.

V usage is TRBV7-9 and J usage is TRBJ2-1, with D uncertain. CDR1 SEHNR and CDR2 FQNEAQ come from the germline V gene (reference sequence). V was trimmed by 2 bases and J by 6 bases, leaving 8 bases between them. The CDR3 runs 13 residues. The CDR3 sequence: CASSLMLSNEQFF. CDR3 sequence (DNA): TGTGCCAGCAGCTTAATGCTCAGCAATGAGCAGTTCTTC.

This chain connects TRBV11-2 to TRBJ2-7; D is uncertain. Trimming cost V 2 bases and J 2 bases, with 10 bases left between them. The germline V gene has CDR1 SGHAT and CDR2 FQNNGV. CDR3 length: 14 amino acids. The CDR3 spells CASSLLVEAYEQYF. The CDR3 nucleotides are TGTGCCAGCAGCTTATTAGTTGAAGCCTACGAGCAGTACTTC.

V is TRBV12-3 or TRBV12-4 and J is TRBJ2-3; D not certain. V was clipped by 6 bases and J by 6 bases, with 10 bases between them. CDR3 length equals 12 residues. In DNA form, the CDR3 reads TGTGCCAGCAGGCGACTGTCCGATACGCAGTATTTT. Translation: CASRRLSDTQYF.

V and J are TRBV30 and TRBJ2-5; the match to TRBD2 covers 9 bases. J was trimmed by 5 bases and V by 0 bases; bases with no gene match: 7. Looked up from germline, CDR1 is GTSNPN and CDR2 is SVGIG (reference sequence). The CDR3 has 15 amino acids. The CDR3 DNA follows: TGTGCCTGGAGTGTCCTTAGCGGGAGTGGGGAGACCCAGTACTTC. It codes for CAWSVLSGSGETQYF.

The sample holds a few counts of this clone. V is TRBV19 and J is TRBJ1-5; 9 bases map to TRBD1. The germline gives CDR1 LNHDA, CDR2 SQIVND (reference sequence). The CDR3 runs 15 residues. V shed 6 bases and J 1 base; nucleotides not matched to a gene: 4. Here the CDR3 DNA reads TGTGCCAGTAGACCCGACAGGGGGAGCAATCAGCCCCAGCATTTT. It specifies CASRPDRGSNQPQHF. The full variable domain, rest sourced from reference TRBV19 and TRBJ1-5, is DGGITQSPKYLFRKEGQNVTLSCEQNLNHDAMYWYRQDPGQGLRLIYYSQIVNDFQKGDIAEGYSVSREKKESFPLTVTSAQKNPTAFYLCASRPDRGSNQPQHFGDGTRLSIL.

The chain links TRBV28 to TRBJ2-1, with a possible D match to TRBD2 (5 bases). This CDR3 comprises 13 residues. Trimming took 6 bases from V and 6 from J, leaving 12 bases between them. CDR1 and CDR2 (germline): MDHEN, SYDVKM. CDR3 region: CASRGRVLNEQFF. CDR3 coding DNA: TGTGCCAGCAGAGGGCGGGTTCTCAATGAGCAGTTCTTC.

This clone was counted a single time. One end of the junction fails to match germline, which may point to a read error. This chain joins TRBV7-7 and TRBJ2-5, with TRBD2 matching 7 bases. Germline V gene data show CDR1 as SSHAT and CDR2 as FNYEAQ (reference sequence). This CDR3 is built from 17 residues. The CDR3 here is CASSLGGGRGNQETQYF. DNA for the CDR3: TGTGCTAGCAGCTTAGGTGGCGGGAGAGGAAACCAAGAGACCCAGTACTTC.

V usage is TRBV2 and J usage is TRBJ2-3; TRBD2 agrees at 7 bases. The germline CDR1 and CDR2 sequences are SNHLY and FYNNEI. CDR3 length: 19 residues. V lost 5 bases and J lost 2; bases outside the gene matches: 19. The CDR3 nucleotides read TGTGCCAGCAGTAAAGTGGGGGGGACGACATATCGACACACAGATACGCAGTATTTT. Encoded protein: CASSKVGGTTYRHTDTQYF.